Below, 30 T cell receptor beta chains from the same sample are listed, as sequenced in a study of Ad26.COV2.S vaccination and SARS-CoV-2 variants. Data came from immunoSEQ multiplex PCR; TCRdb stores just in-frame clones and leaves some out. The sample has approximately 300,000 clones, around four fifths seen once. Treatment specified: around 19 received Ad26.COV2.S at low or high dose, single or two shots; about 5 received placebo; per-sample allocation not given. Vaccine and placebo recipients were sampled on day 63 after the first injection. The sequenced sample was peripheral blood, obtained in a trial of Ad26.COV2.S vaccine versus placebo. Receptors were obtained from a person between 18 and 65 years old who received the Ad26.COV2.S COVID-19 vaccine or a placebo.

The J gene is TRBJ1-2, the V gene TRBV28; 12 nucleotides match TRBD1. The CDR3 extends over 18 amino acids. Losses at the gene ends were 5 bases for V and 4 bases for J; bases not matched to a gene: 14. Germline loops: CDR1 MDHEN, CDR2 SYDVKM. The CDR3 DNA is TGTGCCAGCAGTCTCCTGCCGGGACAGGGGGCGCCGGGCTATGGCTACACCTTC. It is translated as CASSLLPGQGAPGYGYTF.

The rearrangement uses TRBV24-1 and TRBJ2-5, with D possibly being TRBD1 (6 bases). This CDR3 is built from 16 residues. V shed 7 bases and J shed 2 bases, with 19 bases lying between them. Germline CDR1 is KGHDR and CDR2 is SFDVKD. CDR3 loop: CATSLGTTGSQETQYF. CDR3 coding DNA: TGTGCCACCAGCCTAGGGACAACAGGATCGCAAGAGACCCAGTACTTC.

This sequence joins TRBV14 and TRBJ2-5; D is ambiguous. The CDR3 is made up of 13 amino acids. The ends were cut back, 1 base at V and 8 bases at J, with 11 bases in the middle. Per the germline V gene, CDR1 is SGHDN and CDR2 is FVKESK. In DNA form, the CDR3 reads TGTGCCAGCAGCCAAGGGCCTCTGGTTACCCAGTACTTC. Translating it yields CASSQGPLVTQYF.

This chain connects TRBV6-5 to TRBJ2-7; 9 positions agree with TRBD2. The ends lost 2 bases at V and 5 bases at J; junction bases unmatched: 7. This CDR3 comprises 15 residues. In germline, CDR1 is MNHEY, CDR2 SVGAGI. The CDR3 sequence is CASSYRSGGRHEQYF. In DNA, the CDR3 is TGTGCCAGCAGTTACCGTAGCGGGGGTAGGCACGAGCAGTACTTC.

On this clone: The same CDR3 also results from other DNA sequences found in this sample. The chain is built from TRBV5-1 and TRBJ2-5; 8 bases fit TRBD1. The J segment lost 5 bases and the V segment lost 1 base, leaving 4 bases of the junction unmatched. CDR3 length equals 14 residues. Germline CDR1 SGHRS, CDR2 YFSETQ. CDR3 bases: TGCGCCAGCAGCTTGCAGGGGGCCAGGGAGACCCAGTACTTC. Encoded protein: CASSLQGARETQYF.

This rearrangement joins TRBV5-5 to TRBJ1-2, with a tentative D call TRBD1 (6 bases). V was shortened by 0 bases and J by 1 base, with 10 bases between the two germline ends. CDR1 SGHKS and CDR2 YYEKEE come from the germline V gene (reference sequence). The CDR3 loop spans 15 amino acids. CDR3 coding DNA: TGTGCCAGCAGCTTGGTGGGCAGGGGTAACTATGGCTACACCTTC. As protein: CASSLVGRGNYGYTF.

The chain is built from TRBV4-1 and TRBJ1-1; D is ambiguous. There are 14 residues in the CDR3. Trimming took 3 bases from V and 2 from J, leaving 10 bases between them. The germline V gene encodes CDR1 MGHRA and CDR2 YSYEKL. CDR3 region: CASSQPSVNTEAFF. In DNA, the CDR3 is TGCGCCAGCAGCCAGCCGAGCGTCAACACTGAAGCTTTCTTT.

This clone was counted once. The rearrangement links TRBV15 to TRBJ1-1, with 8 bases aligning to TRBD1. Germline V CDR1 and CDR2: LNHNV, YYDKDF (reference sequence). Unmatched junction bases numbered 4, after V lost 5 bases and J lost 2 bases. The CDR3 contains 14 residues. The CDR3 DNA follows: TGTGCCACCAGCGGTACAGGGGGAAACACTGAAGCTTTCTTT. Translation: CATSGTGGNTEAFF. Supplemented by reference TRBV15 and TRBJ1-1, the full variable domain reads DAMVIQNPRYQVTQFGKPVTLSCSQTLNHNVMYWYQQKSSQAPKLLFHYYDKDFNNEADTPDNFQSRRPNTSFCFLDIRSPGLGDTAMYLCATSGTGGNTEAFFGQGTRLTVV.

This clone was counted only a few times. The chain employs TRBV5-4 and TRBJ1-3, with TRBD1 matching 9 bases. V gave up 5 bases and J gave up 6 bases; unmatched junction bases: 6. The germline V gene encodes CDR1 SGHNT and CDR2 YYREEE (reference sequence). The CDR3 loop spans 14 amino acids. CDR3 loop: CASSRTGEANTIYF. The CDR3 DNA reads as TGTGCCAGCAGTCGGACAGGGGAGGCAAACACCATATATTTT.

The rearrangement joins TRBV28 to TRBJ2-2; D call uncertain. This CDR3 has 16 residues. Germline V lookup: CDR1 MDHEN, CDR2 SYDVKM. V was cut by 3 bases and J by 4 bases, with 15 bases left in between. CDR3 loop: CASSFGETPFTGELFF. Here the CDR3 DNA reads TGTGCCAGCAGTTTTGGAGAGACACCATTCACCGGGGAGCTGTTTTTT.

V usage is TRBV9 and J usage is TRBJ1-4; 7 nucleotides align to TRBD1. From germline, CDR1 is SGDLS and CDR2 YYNGEE. CDR3 length: 16 residues. V dropped 3 bases and J dropped 3; count of bases not matched to a gene: 8. The CDR3 reads CASSGVYRGSNEKLFF. CDR3 DNA sequence: TGTGCCAGCAGCGGGGTATACAGGGGTTCTAATGAAAAACTGTTTTTT.

CDR3 in amino acids: CASSWQGATEKLFF. The CDR3 bases are TGTGCCAGCAGTTGGCAGGGGGCAACTGAAAAACTGTTTTTT. The chain combines TRBV6-5 with TRBJ1-4; 8 bases are a match to TRBD1. CDR1 MNHEY and CDR2 SVGAGI come from the germline V gene. The CDR3 covers 14 residues. With 4 bases clipped from V and 7 bases from J, the junction kept 5 bases outside the gene matches.

The CDR3 sequence: CASRLSIGTGAGAEAFF. The CDR3 coding sequence is TGCGCCAGCAGGTTATCTATCGGGACAGGGGCGGGAGCTGAAGCTTTCTTT. This chain uses TRBV4-1 with TRBJ1-1; 10 positions agree with TRBD1. The CDR3 covers 17 residues. The V gene end was trimmed by 6 bases and the J gene end by 6 bases; junction bases not matched to a gene: 16. Germline-derived CDR1 and CDR2 are MGHRA and YSYEKL.

The table lists this clone with a few counts. The rearrangement joins TRBV9 to TRBJ1-3, with no clear D. Germline CDR1 and CDR2: SGDLS and YYNGEE. The CDR3 runs to 16 residues. Deletions cut 3 bases from V and 0 bases from J, with 13 bases between. CDR3 sequence (DNA): TGTGCCAGCAGCGCCCTATCGAGTTTCTCTGGAAACACCATATATTTT. This gives the protein CASSALSSFSGNTIYF.

This clone came up a few times. The J gene is TRBJ2-2, the V gene TRBV5-1, with 12 bases matching TRBD2. Germline-derived CDR1 and CDR2 are SGHRS and YFSETQ. This CDR3 spans 18 amino acids. The V gene end was trimmed by 1 base and the J gene end by 0 bases; junction bases not matched to a gene: 4. The CDR3 DNA sequence: TGCGCCAGCAGCTTGTCACTAGCGGGGGGTGCGAACACCGGGGAGCTGTTTTTT. It yields the protein CASSLSLAGGANTGELFF. The whole variable domain, remainder taken from reference TRBV5-1 and TRBJ2-2, is KAGVTQTPRYLIKTRGQQVTLSCSPISGHRSVSWYQQTPGQGLQFLFEYFSETQRNKGNFPGRFSGRQFSNSRSEMNVSTLELGDSALYLCASSLSLAGGANTGELFFGEGSRLTVL.

The genes are TRBV3-1 (or the pseudogene TRBV3-2) and TRBJ2-3, with D tentatively TRBD1 or TRBD2 (5 bases each). The CDR3 extends over 16 amino acids. Deletions cut 0 bases from V and 0 bases from J, with 10 bases between. The germline V gene has CDR1 LGHDT and CDR2 YNNKEL (reference sequence). The CDR3 loop reads CASSQDEGLSTDTQYF. DNA for the CDR3: TGTGCCAGCAGCCAAGACGAGGGGCTCAGCACAGATACGCAGTATTTT.

This rearrangement joins TRBV2 to TRBJ2-5, with unresolved D. From germline, CDR1 is SNHLY and CDR2 FYNNEI. V was clipped by 0 bases and J by 5 bases, with 4 bases between them. The CDR3 is 12 residues long. The CDR3 spells CASSEAPETQYF. DNA of the CDR3: TGTGCCAGCAGTGAAGCGCCTGAGACCCAGTACTTC. Looking up the rest from reference TRBV2 and TRBJ2-5 gives the full variable domain: EPEVTQTPSHQVTQMGQEVILRCVPISNHLYFYWYRQILGQKVEFLVSFYNNEISEKSEIFDDQFSVERPDGSNFTLKIRSTKLEDSAMYFCASSEAPETQYFGPGTRLLVL.

The chain recombines TRBV20-1 with TRBJ2-3; possible D gene TRBD1, 6 bases. The V gene's germline CDR1 is DFQATT and CDR2 SNEGSKA (reference sequence). This CDR3 has 17 residues. Trimming took 6 bases from V and 0 from J, leaving 22 bases between them. In DNA form, the CDR3 reads TGCAGTGCCAGTGTATGGGGGCGTGGCTCTAGCACAGATACGCAGTATTTT. Its protein product is CSASVWGRGSSTDTQYF.

V usage is TRBV6-6 and J usage is TRBJ1-1; 12 bases are shared with TRBD1. Germline V lookup: CDR1 MNHNY, CDR2 SVGAGI (reference sequence). The CDR3 has 17 amino acids. V dropped 5 bases and J dropped 2; count of bases not matched to a gene: 9. CDR3 in DNA: TGTGCCAGCAGTCTACGACCGGGACAGGGGGCTAACACTGAAGCTTTCTTT. Protein product: CASSLRPGQGANTEAFF.

This clone has more than one count but fewer than ten. J is TRBJ1-1 and V is TRBV7-2; 9 bases agree with TRBD1. The V gene's germline CDR1 is SGHTA and CDR2 FQGNSA. The J segment lost 6 bases and the V segment lost 1 base, leaving 9 bases of the junction unmatched. This CDR3 region has 16 residues. The CDR3 reads CASSLGLTGGASEAFF. The CDR3 nucleotides read TGTGCCAGCAGCTTAGGCTTAACAGGGGGCGCGTCTGAAGCTTTCTTT.

This clone was seen a few times. The chain couples TRBV7-9 to TRBJ1-5, with D tentatively TRBD1 (5 bases). Trimming stripped 5 bases from V and 4 bases from J, with 9 bases between. The CDR3 consists of 13 residues. CDR1 is SEHNR, CDR2 FQNEAQ, per germline (reference sequence). CDR3 nucleotide sequence: TGTGCCAGCAGCCGGGACGGTAATCAGCCCCAGCATTTT. Translating gives CASSRDGNQPQHF.

This clone has just a few counts. The chain uses TRBV2 and TRBJ1-1; no clear D. CDR3 length equals 13 residues. Deletions cut 2 bases from V and 8 bases from J, with 12 bases between. Germline V CDR1 and CDR2: SNHLY, FYNNEI. For the CDR3, the DNA is TGTGCCAGCAGTGAAAACGGCGTGTCGGAAGCTTTCTTT. Its protein is CASSENGVSEAFF.

This chain joins TRBV19 and TRBJ1-2; tentatively, D is TRBD1 (6 bases). The CDR3 sequence is 15 residues long. The V end lost 3 bases, the J end lost 0 bases, and 11 bases lay between the germline ends. Looked up from germline, CDR1 is LNHDA and CDR2 is SQIVND (reference sequence). CDR3 loop: CASSISNRANYGYTF. CDR3 nucleotide sequence: TGTGCCAGTAGTATTTCCAACAGGGCTAACTATGGCTACACCTTC.

J is TRBJ2-1 and V is TRBV28; D uncertain. V dropped 5 bases and J dropped 8 bases, with 7 bases sitting between them. The CDR3 covers 11 residues. Germline CDR1 reads MDHEN; CDR2 reads SYDVKM. CDR3 in amino acids: CASSPLDEQFF. CDR3 DNA sequence: TGTGCCAGCAGTCCCCTAGATGAGCAGTTCTTC.

This clone is a singleton in its sample. The J gene is TRBJ1-5, the V gene TRBV6-6, with 7 bases matching TRBD1. The junction had 4 bases not matched to a gene; V was cut back by 8 bases and J by 9 bases. The CDR3 loop spans 11 amino acids. Germline V gives CDR1 MNHNY, CDR2 SVGAGI (reference sequence). The DNA for the CDR3 is TGTGCCAGCGGACAGGAACGGCCCCAGCATTTT. Its protein product is CASGQERPQHF.

The V gene is TRBV2, the J gene TRBJ2-1, with 7 bases aligning to TRBD2. From germline, CDR1 is SNHLY and CDR2 FYNNEI. The CDR3 consists of 16 residues. The trim removed 6 bases at V and 2 bases at J, leaving 10 bases unmatched. The chain's CDR3 is CASRRAGNPPYNEQFF. Here the CDR3 DNA reads TGTGCCAGCAGACGAGCGGGGAACCCACCCTACAATGAGCAGTTCTTC. Drawing the rest from reference TRBV2 and TRBJ2-1, the complete variable domain is EPEVTQTPSHQVTQMGQEVILRCVPISNHLYFYWYRQILGQKVEFLVSFYNNEISEKSEIFDDQFSVERPDGSNFTLKIRSTKLEDSAMYFCASRRAGNPPYNEQFFGPGTRLTVL.

The rearrangement links TRBV7-6 to TRBJ2-3; a weak D match, TRBD2 (5 bases). Germline CDR1 SGHVS, CDR2 FNYEAQ. The ends were cut back, 5 bases at V and 5 bases at J, with 11 bases in the middle. This CDR3 comprises 13 residues. This chain's CDR3 is CASSIGLGDTQYF. As DNA, the CDR3 is TGTGCCAGCAGCATTGGACTGGGAGATACGCAGTATTTT.

The chain links TRBV9 to TRBJ1-3; TRBD1 might be the D (6 bases). Trimming stripped 4 bases from V and 1 base from J, with 15 bases between. Per germline, CDR1 SGDLS and CDR2 YYNGEE. The CDR3 covers 16 residues. The CDR3 DNA sequence: TGTGCCAGCAGCCCAGCCAGGGGCGCTTCTGGAAACACCATATATTTT. Its protein product is CASSPARGASGNTIYF.

This sequence joins TRBV5-6 and TRBJ1-2; D uncertain. CDR1 and CDR2 from the germline V gene are SGHDT and YYEEEE. This CDR3 is built from 13 residues. The V and J ends lost 4 bases and 4 bases respectively, with 11 bases between them. CDR3 sequence: CASSPDTGYGYTF. For the CDR3, the DNA is TGTGCCAGCAGCCCCGACACGGGCTATGGCTACACCTTC.

V gene TRBV6-2 or TRBV6-3 combines with J gene TRBJ2-3; no clear D. The CDR3 runs 14 residues. Trimming left V 4 bases short and J 8 bases short, with 16 bases between. Germline CDR1 and CDR2: MNHEY and SVGEGT. This chain's CDR3 is CASSSSSVAATQYF. Written as DNA, the CDR3 is TGTGCCAGCAGTTCCTCTTCGGTAGCCGCTACGCAGTATTTT.